This T cell receptor (beta chain) derives from a study of T cells after yellow fever vaccination. CDR3 length: 13 residues. Trimming pared 6 bases from V and 5 bases from J, leaving 13 bases between. In this sample, this clonotype turned up once. Its specificity is not known. Study-level points and caveats: Of the clonotypes, a small share occurred in both CD4 and CD8 compartments. The bulk population could contribute abundant contaminating clonotypes to FACS-sorted repertoires.

TCRdb reanalysed the 5' RACE reads using MiXCR and keeps one entry per CDR3 protein. The repertoire holds more than 95,000 distinct CDR3 sequences, 7.2% seen once, with approximately 2.7% in the top ten. This sample comprised CD4+ T cells sorted from PBMCs, obtained about 49 days after the first yellow fever vaccination. This TCR was sampled from a man younger than 35 who received the YFV17D yellow fever vaccine. The chain carries TRBV12-3 or TRBV12-4 and TRBJ1-1; the D gene is possibly TRBD1 (5 bases). The CDR3 DNA follows: TGTGCCAGCAGGGTCGGGGGGGAAACTGAAGCTTTCTTT. Protein: CASRVGGETEAFF.